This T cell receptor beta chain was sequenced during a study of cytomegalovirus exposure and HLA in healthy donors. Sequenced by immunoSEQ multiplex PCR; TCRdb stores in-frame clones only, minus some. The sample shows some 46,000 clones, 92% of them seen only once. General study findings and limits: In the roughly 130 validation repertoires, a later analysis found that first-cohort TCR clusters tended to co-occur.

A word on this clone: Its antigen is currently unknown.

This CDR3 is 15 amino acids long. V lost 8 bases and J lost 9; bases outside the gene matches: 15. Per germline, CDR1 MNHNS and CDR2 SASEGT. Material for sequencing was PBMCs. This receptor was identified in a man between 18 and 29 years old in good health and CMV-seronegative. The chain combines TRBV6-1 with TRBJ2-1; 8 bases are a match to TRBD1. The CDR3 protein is CASVPPDRVYSEQFF. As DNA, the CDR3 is TGTGCCAGCGTCCCCCCGGACAGGGTGTATTCTGAGCAGTTCTTC.